These 20 T cell receptor beta chains were all obtained from the same sample, sequenced in a study of blood T cells in healthy people across ages. A second PCR, run for roughly 7 to 11 cycles, used a sample-barcoded 5' primer plus a J-beta primer mix. TCRdb re-derived calls from the 5' RACE reads in MiXCR, one entry per CDR3 protein. The table records about 650,000 distinct CDR3 sequences, about a third of them present only once. Sequences were obtained from blood. The receptors here all came from a woman older than 75 in good health.

The chain has TRBV30 and TRBJ1-5, with D maybe TRBD1 (5 bases). The CDR3 sequence is 15 residues long. Deletions cut 2 bases from V and 4 bases from J, with 15 bases between. Germline V gene sequence: CDR1 GTSNPN, CDR2 SVGIG (reference sequence). CDR3 loop: CAWSPIDSLNQPQHF. In nucleotides, the CDR3 is TGTGCCTGGAGTCCGATCGACAGTCTTAATCAGCCCCAGCATTTT.

This clonotype was seen repeatedly, ten times or more. The chain recombines TRBV20-1 with TRBJ2-7, with 13 bases that match TRBD2. V dropped 5 bases and J dropped 7; count of bases not matched to a gene: 17. Germline values: CDR1 DFQATT, CDR2 SNEGSKA (reference sequence). This CDR3 region has 17 residues. As DNA, the CDR3 is TGCAGTGCTTCCACAACACGAAGACTAGCGGGGGGAAGGGAGCAGTACTTC. Its protein is CSASTTRRLAGGREQYF.

This clonotype has at least ten counts. The chain uses TRBV3-1 and TRBJ2-7; D ambiguous. V was clipped by 1 base and J by 6 bases, with 10 bases between them. The germline CDR1 and CDR2 sequences are LGHDT and YNNKEL (reference sequence). This CDR3 is 13 amino acids long. The CDR3 nucleotides read TGTGCCAGCAGCCAAGCCACTTCTGGCGAGCAGTACTTC. The encoded protein is CASSQATSGEQYF.

The chain employs TRBV7-2 and TRBJ2-4; 8 bases align to TRBD1. The tail of the sequence fits TRBJ2-7 better, so the J call may be wrong. Germline assignment: CDR1 SGHTA and CDR2 FQGNSA. The CDR3 sequence is 13 residues long. CDR3 in amino acids: CASSAQTGDEQYF. CDR3 DNA sequence: TGTGCCAGCAGCGCCCAGACAGGGGACGAGCAGTACTTC.

Ten or more counts support this clonotype. V is TRBV7-2 and J is TRBJ2-3, with D tentatively TRBD2 (6 bases). This CDR3 is built from 16 residues. The germline V gene has CDR1 SGHTA and CDR2 FQGNSA. V dropped 1 base and J dropped 0 bases, with 11 bases sitting between them. The CDR3 is CASSLDGGRSTDTQYF. Here the CDR3 DNA reads TGTGCCAGCAGCTTAGATGGGGGGAGGAGCACAGATACGCAGTATTTT.

On this clonotype itself: This may be a read error: a much more frequent sequence differs by one nucleotide. The chain combines TRBV7-2 with TRBJ2-7; D is perhaps TRBD2 (5 bases). The CDR3 consists of 15 residues. V lost 7 bases, J lost 5 bases, and 21 bases lay in between. Germline V gene data show CDR1 as SGHTA and CDR2 as FQGNSA. The CDR3 nucleotides read TGTGCCAGCAAAAGAGCGGCCCCGGAAGGGAACGAGCAGTACTTC. It is translated as CASKRAAPEGNEQYF.

This chain joins TRBV7-8 and TRBJ2-1; TRBD2 aligns across 7 bases. J was trimmed by 4 bases and V by 5 bases; bases with no gene match: 8. This CDR3 is built from 15 residues. Germline CDR1 is SGHVS and CDR2 is FQNEAQ. The CDR3 DNA reads as TGTGCCAGCAGCCCCCCTAGCGGAGCATACAATGAGCAGTTCTTC. Protein: CASSPPSGAYNEQFF.

This clonotype was detected ten times or more. V gene TRBV7-2 combines with J gene TRBJ2-7; possibly TRBD2 for D (7 bases). CDR1 is SGHTA and CDR2 is FQGNSA in the germline V gene. The V and J ends lost 8 bases and 3 bases respectively, with 23 bases between them. This CDR3 is 16 amino acids long. The CDR3, as DNA: TGTGCCAGCTCCAAGGGGGACGGGGAGGGATTCTACGAGCAGTACTTC. This sequence encodes CASSKGDGEGFYEQYF. Supplemented by reference TRBV7-2 and TRBJ2-7, the full variable domain reads GAGVSQSPSNKVTEKGKDVELRCDPISGHTALYWYRQSLGQGLEFLIYFQGNSAPDKSGLPSDRFSAERTGGSVSTLTIQRTQQEDSAVYLCASSKGDGEGFYEQYFGPGTRLTVT.

This clonotype was found many times. The chain recombines TRBV20-1 with TRBJ1-5; D may be TRBD1 (6 bases). The CDR3 totals 14 residues. Trimming pared 6 bases from V and 4 bases from J, leaving 16 bases between. The germline gives CDR1 DFQATT, CDR2 SNEGSKA (reference sequence). The DNA for the CDR3 is TGCAGTGCCCTATTACAGGGCGGTAATCAGCCCCAGCATTTT. Its protein is CSALLQGGNQPQHF.

This clonotype was seen only a few times. This sequence joins TRBV6-5 and TRBJ2-7; D gene uncertain. CDR3 size: 14 residues. V shed 6 bases and J shed 6 bases, with 18 bases lying between them. Germline CDR1 reads MNHEY; CDR2 reads SVGAGI. The CDR3 nucleotides are TGTGCCAGCAGACCCCGGGCCCCTGAGAGCGAGCAGTACTTC. This sequence encodes CASRPRAPESEQYF.

This clonotype was counted ten times or more. The CDR3 here is CASSFLQGYAGEQFF. CDR3 nucleotide sequence: TGTGCCAGCAGCTTTCTCCAGGGTTATGCTGGTGAGCAGTTCTTC. The genes are TRBV7-9 and TRBJ2-1; D possibly corresponds to TRBD1 (5 bases). Germline V gene data show CDR1 as SEHNR and CDR2 as FQNEAQ (reference sequence). Deletions cut 3 bases from V and 9 bases from J, with 18 bases between. The CDR3 spans 15 residues.

This clonotype was observed a few times. The chain couples TRBV3-1 to TRBJ2-3; D unresolved. Germline CDR1 LGHDT, CDR2 YNNKEL (reference sequence). Trimming took off 0 bases at V and 4 bases at J, with 14 bases between the two ends. CDR3 length: 16 amino acids. CDR3 protein: CASSQDFGNVPDTQYF. The CDR3 DNA sequence: TGTGCCAGCAGCCAAGATTTTGGGAACGTCCCAGATACGCAGTATTTT.

This clonotype showed up many times. The V call is TRBV11-2, the J call TRBJ2-7; either TRBD1 or TRBD2 may fit D (6 bases each). In germline, CDR1 is SGHAT, CDR2 FQNNGV. The CDR3 is 14 residues long. The ends were cut back, 1 base at V and 5 bases at J, with 12 bases in the middle. The CDR3 coding sequence is TGTGCCAGCAGCTTAGCGGGGGACAATCACGAGCAGTACTTC. It is translated as CASSLAGDNHEQYF. The full variable domain, rest sourced from reference TRBV11-2 and TRBJ2-7, is EAGVAQSPRYKIIEKRQSVAFWCNPISGHATLYWYQQILGQGPKLLIQFQNNGVVDDSQLPKDRFSAERLKGVDSTLKIQPAKLEDSAVYLCASSLAGDNHEQYFGPGTRLTVT.

This chain uses TRBV2 with TRBJ2-1; D unclear. This CDR3 is built from 11 residues. Germline CDR1 is SNHLY and CDR2 is FYNNEI. Deletions cut 1 base from V and 12 bases from J, with 7 bases between. The CDR3 spells CASSEGWPQFF. Written as DNA, the CDR3 is TGTGCCAGCAGTGAAGGATGGCCGCAGTTCTTC.

The rearrangement joins TRBV7-9 to TRBJ2-7; no firm D call. Near its end, the DNA agrees better with TRBJ2-4, so the J call may be wrong. CDR1 and CDR2 (germline): SEHNR, FQNEAQ (reference sequence). The CDR3 is 14 amino acids. The CDR3 loop is CASSLSIGPNIQYF. The CDR3 DNA is TGTGCCAGCAGCTTATCTATTGGCCCCAACATTCAGTACTTC.

As concerns this clonotype: A single base separates this from a much larger clone, so it may be a read error. J is TRBJ1-2 and V is TRBV29-1, with D unclear. Germline V lookup: CDR1 SQVTM, CDR2 ANQGSEA. The length of the CDR3 is 12 residues. DNA for the CDR3: TGCCGCGTTGAGGAGGCTAACTATGGCTACACCTTC. Amino acids: CRVEEANYGYTF.

This clonotype was observed at least ten times. The V gene is TRBV6-6, the J gene TRBJ2-1, with D maybe TRBD1 (5 bases). Between the trimmed V and J ends, which lost 2 bases and 4 bases, there was a span of 21 bases. Germline-derived CDR1 and CDR2 are MNHNY and SVGAGI (reference sequence). This CDR3 spans 18 amino acids. The DNA of the CDR3 is TGTGCCAGCAGTTACCCAACCGTCCGAGACAGCGAGTACAATGAGCAGTTCTTC. This translates into CASSYPTVRDSEYNEQFF.

On this clonotype: Germline is not matched at one junction end, which may reflect a read error. The chain recombines TRBV5-6 with TRBJ2-3; TRBD2 is a possible D gene (6 bases). Per germline, CDR1 SGHDT and CDR2 YYEEEE. The length of the CDR3 is 16 residues. Here the CDR3 reads CASSLFRLTSTDAQYF. In nucleotides, the CDR3 is TGTGCCAGCAGCTTGTTCAGGTTAACTAGCACAGATGCGCAGTATTTT.

The rearrangement links TRBV29-1 to TRBJ2-7; unclear D gene. The CDR3 is 13 residues long. V shed 4 bases and J shed 2 bases, with 12 bases lying between them. CDR1 and CDR2 (germline): SQVTM, ANQGSEA. DNA of the CDR3: TGCAGCGTTGTAGGCCTGGGCCCCTACGAGCAGTACTTC. Translating gives CSVVGLGPYEQYF.

A few counts support this clonotype. The genes are TRBV10-3 and TRBJ2-1; D call uncertain. V dropped 3 bases and J dropped 5 bases, with 5 bases sitting between them. CDR3 length equals 12 residues. The germline CDR1 and CDR2 sequences are ENHRY and SYGVKD. CDR3 protein: CAISDHNNEQFF. DNA of the CDR3: TGTGCCATCAGTGACCATAACAATGAGCAGTTCTTC.